This TCR beta chain was sequenced during a study of Graves' ophthalmopathy and Graves' hyperthyroidism. RNA transcripts were the source from which TCR beta CDR3 regions were amplified. Following a first-round RT-PCR that used HTBI primers, a second-round multiplex PCR was carried out. TCRdb reanalysed the multiplex PCR reads using MiXCR and keeps one entry per CDR3 protein. Here the sample spans around 520,000 distinct CDR3 sequences, less than 45% being singletons. V was trimmed by 0 bases and J by 5 bases, leaving 19 bases between them. CDR1 WNHNN and CDR2 SYGVQD come from the germline V gene (reference sequence). The CDR3 contains 17 residues. In its sample, this clonotype was seen many times. Antigen specificity is unknown. Whole-study results and caveats: Blood was where most expanded thyroid clonotypes above 0.001 frequency also turned up.

This clonotype was obtained from an adult man with Graves' hyperthyroidism. The genes are TRBV10-1 and TRBJ2-5, with D possibly being TRBD1 (6 bases). Source material: peripheral blood or thyroid tissue (not recorded which). Here the CDR3 reads CASSESMGLTGQETQYF. DNA for the CDR3: TGCGCCAGCAGTGAGTCGATGGGGTTAACAGGGCAGGAGACCCAGTACTTC.